This TCR beta chain is from a study of T cell changes during pregnancy in multiple sclerosis. The V gene's germline CDR1 is SGHNT and CDR2 YYREEE (reference sequence). V shed 1 base and J 3 bases; nucleotides not matched to a gene: 3. The length of the CDR3 is 14 residues. This clone has more than one count but fewer than ten. Libraries were prepared by immunoSEQ multiplex PCR; TCRdb keeps only in-frame clonotypes and omits some of them. This table has tens of thousands of clones, roughly 91% appearing once. This sequence was found in a female donor in good health, enrolled as a control in a pregnancy study. The sequencing used peripheral blood, collected in the third trimester of pregnancy. This rearrangement joins TRBV5-4 to TRBJ1-1, with 7 nucleotides matching TRBD1. CDR3 region: CASSLLGTDTEAFF. The CDR3 region has the DNA TGTGCCAGCAGCTTGTTGGGGACAGACACTGAAGCTTTCTTT.